These 19 T cell receptor beta chains came from one sample sequenced in a study of cytomegalovirus exposure and HLA in healthy donors. PCR used 60 Vbeta primers and 13 Jbeta primers. TCRdb's copy holds only in-frame clones and misses some; the assay was immunoSEQ multiplex PCR. This sample has some 91,000 clones, with about 80% found just once. The specimen was PBMCs. These receptors were obtained from a man aged 40-49 years in good health and CMV-seropositive.

The chain is built from TRBV9 and TRBJ2-5, with D unclear. The J call may be incorrect, as the DNA end agrees better with TRBJ2-7. Germline CDR1 and CDR2: SGDLS and YYNGEE. The CDR3 extends over 13 amino acids. CDR3 protein: CASSVGVGYEQYF. The CDR3 bases are TGTGCCAGCAGCGTAGGGGTGGGCTACGAGCAGTACTTC.

The chain employs TRBV11-3 and TRBJ2-3; 10 nucleotides line up with TRBD1. CDR3 length: 15 amino acids. The V gene's germline CDR1 is SGHNT and CDR2 YENEEA. Trimming took 3 bases from V and 6 from J; bases not matched to a gene: 6. The CDR3 protein is CASSFTTGGRDTQYF. The CDR3 DNA reads as TGTGCCAGCAGCTTTACGACAGGGGGCCGGGATACGCAGTATTTT.

Comments on this clone: The sample holds other DNA sequences that translate to the same CDR3. This chain connects TRBV5-1 to TRBJ1-2; 7 bases align to TRBD1. With V trimmed by 7 bases and J by 10 bases, 7 bases remained unmatched. CDR3 length: 11 amino acids. Looked up from germline, CDR1 is SGHRS and CDR2 is YFSETQ. CDR3 region: CASRDSGDYTF. CDR3 bases: TGCGCCAGCCGGGACAGCGGAGACTACACCTTC. Full variable domain (missing parts from reference TRBV5-1 and TRBJ1-2): KAGVTQTPRYLIKTRGQQVTLSCSPISGHRSVSWYQQTPGQGLQFLFEYFSETQRNKGNFPGRFSGRQFSNSRSEMNVSTLELGDSALYLCASRDSGDYTFGSGTRLTVV.

The J gene is TRBJ1-4, the V gene TRBV4-1; 7 positions agree with TRBD1. CDR1 is MGHRA, CDR2 YSYEKL, per germline. The CDR3 is 16 residues long. The trim removed 2 bases at V and 8 bases at J, leaving 11 bases unmatched. CDR3 region: CASSQTRGNRGEKLFF. CDR3 DNA sequence: TGCGCCAGCAGCCAAACCAGAGGGAACAGGGGAGAAAAACTGTTTTTT.

This rearrangement joins TRBV16 to TRBJ1-2, with D unclear. Germline-derived CDR1 and CDR2 are KGHSY and FQNENV. V was pared by 9 bases and J by 3 bases, with 11 bases between. The CDR3 extends over 12 amino acids. CDR3 DNA sequence: TGTGCCAGTATAAATGAGGACTATGGCTACACCTTC. It codes for CASINEDYGYTF.

The chain joins TRBV19 to TRBJ2-7; 13 positions match TRBD2. From germline, CDR1 is LNHDA and CDR2 SQIVND (reference sequence). V was pared by 6 bases and J by 0 bases, with 5 bases of the junction left unmatched. This CDR3 contains 16 residues. CDR3 DNA: TGTGCCAGTAGCCCTAGACTAGCGGGAGGCTCCTACGAGCAGTACTTC. It yields the protein CASSPRLAGGSYEQYF.

The V and J genes are TRBV19 and TRBJ1-3; D unclear. The germline CDR1 and CDR2 sequences are LNHDA and SQIVND (reference sequence). Trimming shortened V by 3 bases and J by 0 bases, and 12 bases separated the two germline ends. The CDR3 runs to 16 residues. The CDR3, as DNA: TGTGCCAGTAGTATCGGGAAGGGTATCTCTGGAAACACCATATATTTT. Protein: CASSIGKGISGNTIYF.

The chain is built from TRBV19 and TRBJ1-2; possibly TRBD1 for D (6 bases). The CDR3 is 13 amino acids. The ends were cut back, 1 base at V and 11 bases at J, with 14 bases in the middle. Germline CDR1 is LNHDA and CDR2 is SQIVND (reference sequence). The CDR3 DNA reads TGTGCCAGTAGTATAGGACCGGGACAAGGGTACACCTTC. Translation: CASSIGPGQGYTF.

This clone was counted once. V is TRBV5-4 and J is TRBJ2-5; 7 nucleotides line up with TRBD1. The CDR3 sequence is 15 residues long. CDR1 and CDR2 from the germline V gene are SGHNT and YYREEE (reference sequence). V trimming: 4 bases; J trimming: 4 bases; junction bases outside the gene matches: 10. DNA of the CDR3: TGTGCCAGCAGCACCGACAGGGTGAAGGGAGAGACCCAGTACTTC. This codes for CASSTDRVKGETQYF. The full variable domain, with the rest looked up from reference TRBV5-4 and TRBJ2-5, is ETGVTQSPTHLIKTRGQQVTLRCSSQSGHNTVSWYQQALGQGPQFIFQYYREEENGRGNFPPRFSGLQFPNYSSELNVNALELDDSALYLCASSTDRVKGETQYFGPGTRLLVL.

The chain links TRBV2 to TRBJ1-3, with TRBD1 matching over 9 bases. The germline V gene has CDR1 SNHLY and CDR2 FYNNEI. The CDR3 is 14 residues long. Trimming took 6 bases from V and 4 from J; bases not matched to a gene: 4. The CDR3 reads CASRQGAGGNTIYF. The CDR3 DNA reads as TGTGCCAGCAGACAGGGGGCAGGGGGAAACACCATATATTTT.

This clone appeared a few times. The chain joins TRBV19 to TRBJ1-1; 9 nucleotides agree with TRBD1. CDR1 and CDR2 (germline): LNHDA, SQIVND (reference sequence). V gave up 5 bases and J gave up 7 bases; unmatched junction bases: 8. The CDR3 consists of 14 residues. CDR3 sequence reads: CASSAQGAGSEAFF. CDR3 bases: TGTGCCAGTAGTGCACAGGGGGCAGGGAGTGAAGCTTTCTTT.

The J gene is TRBJ2-1, the V gene TRBV4-2, with D perhaps matching TRBD2 (5 bases). V was shortened by 4 bases and J by 8 bases, with 12 bases between the two germline ends. The germline V gene encodes CDR1 LGHNA and CDR2 YNFKEQ. This CDR3 has 13 amino acids. CDR3 nucleotides: TGTGCCAGCAGCCGGGGAGTTCACTATGAGCAGTTCTTC. It codes for CASSRGVHYEQFF.

The chain uses TRBV19 and TRBJ2-2, with 8 nucleotides matching TRBD2. V trimming: 4 bases; J trimming: 0 bases; junction bases outside the gene matches: 4. The CDR3 spans 16 residues. Germline CDR1 and CDR2: LNHDA and SQIVND (reference sequence). This CDR3 is CASSKRLATNTGELFF. In DNA form, the CDR3 reads TGTGCCAGTAGTAAACGACTAGCGACGAACACCGGGGAGCTGTTTTTT.

As regards this clone: The sample holds other DNA sequences that translate to the same CDR3. The V and J genes are TRBV5-1 and TRBJ2-3; 10 bases map to TRBD2. Per germline, CDR1 SGHRS and CDR2 YFSETQ. The CDR3 has 16 amino acids. The junction had 12 bases not matched to a gene; V was cut back by 2 bases and J by 9 bases. CDR3 coding DNA: TGCGCCAGCAGCTTTGATCGGAGCGGGGGGGCCCGGACGCAGTATTTT. As protein: CASSFDRSGGARTQYF.

The chain joins TRBV6-6 to TRBJ1-5; maybe TRBD1 (6 bases). The CDR3 is 15 residues long. V was clipped by 5 bases and J by 4 bases, with 15 bases between them. CDR1 MNHNY and CDR2 SVGAGI come from the germline V gene (reference sequence). In nucleotides, the CDR3 is TGTGCCAGCAGTCCCGGGACATACGGAAATCAGCCCCAGCATTTT. This encodes CASSPGTYGNQPQHF.

The CDR3 spells CASSQRQGSYEQYF. CDR3 in DNA: TGTGCCAGCAGCCAGCGACAGGGGAGCTACGAGCAGTACTTC. This chain links TRBV16 with TRBJ2-7; 8 bases line up with TRBD1. Germline loops: CDR1 KGHSY, CDR2 FQNENV. V shed 3 bases and J 3 bases; nucleotides not matched to a gene: 4. The CDR3 runs 14 residues.

For the CDR3, the DNA is TGCGCCAGCAGCTTGACGGGAGCTGAAGCTTTCTTT. Residues: CASSLTGAEAFF. The chain employs TRBV5-1 and TRBJ1-1; D not resolved. The length of the CDR3 is 12 residues. CDR1 is SGHRS and CDR2 is YFSETQ in the germline V gene. With 1 base removed from V and 6 bases from J, the gap between germline ends came to 7 bases. Together with reference TRBV5-1 and TRBJ1-1, the CDR3 gives the full variable domain: KAGVTQTPRYLIKTRGQQVTLSCSPISGHRSVSWYQQTPGQGLQFLFEYFSETQRNKGNFPGRFSGRQFSNSRSEMNVSTLELGDSALYLCASSLTGAEAFFGQGTRLTVV.

The rearrangement links TRBV28 to TRBJ2-3, with TRBD2 matching 7 bases. In germline, CDR1 is MDHEN, CDR2 SYDVKM. The CDR3 totals 15 residues. Unmatched junction bases numbered 5, after V lost 3 bases and J lost 2 bases. The CDR3 reads CASSFASGLTDTQYF. Here the CDR3 DNA reads TGTGCCAGCAGTTTTGCTAGCGGACTCACAGATACGCAGTATTTT.

About this clone itself: A junction boundary mismatches the germline segment, possibly from a read error. The rearrangement uses TRBV7-7 and TRBJ2-2, with 7 bases matching TRBD1. The CDR3 consists of 15 residues. Germline loops: CDR1 SSHAT, CDR2 FNYEAQ (reference sequence). CDR3 bases: TGTGCTAGCAGCTTAGCAGGGGGGAACACCGGGGAGCTGTTTTTT. This sequence encodes CASSLAGGNTGELFF.